The 29 T cell receptor beta chains in this list originate from one sample, sequenced in a study of cytomegalovirus exposure and HLA in healthy donors (dated 2017 in TCRdb). The library was produced with the immunoSEQ multiplex PCR assay. As stored in TCRdb, this immuneACCESS dataset retains in-frame rearrangements with V and J assigned. A fraction of the clones does not appear; measured against another copy, unresolved V genes explain less than half of the discrepancy, and the remainder lacks a known reason. The sample table lists approximately 200,000 clones, about nine tenths of them with a count of one. The top ten clonotypes cover 1.1% of the sample. Sequences were obtained from PBMCs. The receptors were sampled from a woman younger than 35 in good health and CMV-seronegative.

The chain is built from TRBV6-1 and TRBJ1-1, with D possibly TRBD1 on 5 matching bases. In germline, CDR1 is MNHNS, CDR2 SASEGT. Trimming left V 6 bases short and J 11 bases short, with 25 bases between. The CDR3 length is 15 residues. The CDR3 DNA reads as TGTGCCAGCAGATTGACAGTCACCCCTGCCCTTCTTGCTTTCTTT. Encoded protein: CASRLTVTPALLAFF.

The chain combines TRBV7-6 with TRBJ1-6; D uncertain. Germline lookup yields CDR1 SGHVS and CDR2 FNYEAQ. The CDR3 extends over 14 amino acids. V was trimmed by 1 base and J by 7 bases, leaving 8 bases between them. The CDR3 sequence: CASSLEARNSPLHF. CDR3 sequence (DNA): TGTGCCAGCAGCTTAGAGGCGCGGAATTCACCCCTCCACTTT.

V is TRBV6-6 and J is TRBJ1-1, with D tentatively TRBD1 (5 bases). The CDR3 has 14 residues. Germline values: CDR1 MNHNY, CDR2 SVGAGI (reference sequence). V dropped 6 bases and J dropped 2 bases, with 13 bases sitting between them. As DNA, the CDR3 is TGTGCCAGCAGATACAGACAGTTTAACACTGAAGCTTTCTTT. Residues: CASRYRQFNTEAFF.

CDR3: CASSLTKGTGGNQPQHF. The DNA for the CDR3 is TGCGCCAGCAGCTTGACAAAAGGGACAGGGGGCAATCAGCCCCAGCATTTT. This chain connects TRBV5-1 to TRBJ1-5; 10 bases map to TRBD1. This CDR3 spans 17 amino acids. Germline trimming cut 1 base from V and 2 bases from J; bases unmatched to any gene: 6. CDR1 is SGHRS, CDR2 YFSETQ, per germline.

The chain is built from TRBV18 and TRBJ1-1, with 7 bases fitting TRBD1. CDR1 is KGHSH, CDR2 LQKENI, per germline. The trim removed 9 bases at V and 3 bases at J, leaving 10 bases unmatched. The CDR3 has 14 amino acids. This chain's CDR3 is CASMKGAADTEAFF. Written as DNA, the CDR3 is TGTGCCAGTATGAAGGGGGCGGCAGACACTGAAGCTTTCTTT. Filled out from reference TRBV18 and TRBJ1-1, the complete variable domain reads NAGVMQNPRHLVRRRGQEARLRCSPMKGHSHVYWYRQLPEEGLKFMVYLQKENIIDESGMPKERFSAEFPKEGPSILRIQQVVRGDSAAYFCASMKGAADTEAFFGQGTRLTVV.

This clone was seen a handful of times. The chain couples TRBV2 to TRBJ2-1; D may be TRBD2 (6 bases). The germline V gene has CDR1 SNHLY and CDR2 FYNNEI. The length of the CDR3 is 13 residues. V lost 4 bases and J lost 9, with 13 bases in between. CDR3 coding DNA: TGTGCCAGCAGTGGGTGGGGGGATGGTGAGCAGTTCTTC. Protein sequence: CASSGWGDGEQFF.

The table lists this clone with a few counts. The V and J genes are TRBV6-5 and TRBJ2-7, with D possibly matching TRBD1 (6 bases). Trimming took 8 bases from V and 3 from J, leaving 17 bases between them. This CDR3 region has 14 residues. CDR1 and CDR2 (germline): MNHEY, SVGAGI. The CDR3 DNA sequence: TGTGCCAGCGGTAAGGGCAGGGGAATCTACGAGCAGTACTTC. It is translated as CASGKGRGIYEQYF.

The V call is TRBV4-1, the J call TRBJ2-7; TRBD1 agrees at 9 bases. This CDR3 has 15 amino acids. From germline, CDR1 is MGHRA and CDR2 YSYEKL. Trimming took 4 bases from V and 2 from J; bases not matched to a gene: 6. In DNA, the CDR3 is TGCGCCAGCAGCCTCGGGACAGGGAGGACCTACGAGCAGTACTTC. It is translated as CASSLGTGRTYEQYF.

The chain links TRBV4-2 to TRBJ2-1, with 10 bases lining up with TRBD1. CDR1 and CDR2 from the germline V gene are LGHNA and YNFKEQ. This CDR3 is 16 amino acids long. V lost 0 bases to trimming and J lost 8 bases; unmatched junction nucleotides: 7. This CDR3 is CASSQDPGTGDDEQFF. The CDR3 coding sequence is TGTGCCAGCAGCCAAGATCCCGGGACAGGGGATGATGAGCAGTTCTTC.

V usage is TRBV5-6 and J usage is TRBJ2-1; D is possibly TRBD2 (6 bases). This CDR3 contains 11 residues. Deletions cut 2 bases from V and 10 bases from J, with 7 bases between. Germline assignment: CDR1 SGHDT and CDR2 YYEEEE. DNA for the CDR3: TGTGCCAGCAGCTTTGGAGGGGAGCAGTTCTTC. Encoded protein: CASSFGGEQFF.

The CDR3 coding sequence is TGTGCCAGCAGTATCTCCTCCTACGAGCAGTACTTC. The encoded protein is CASSISSYEQYF. The J gene is TRBJ2-7, the V gene TRBV28; D is unresolved. The CDR3 length is 12 residues. Germline CDR1 MDHEN, CDR2 SYDVKM. V gave up 5 bases and J gave up 0 bases, with 5 bases separating them. Variable domain in full (rest from reference TRBV28 and TRBJ2-7): DVKVTQSSRYLVKRTGEKVFLECVQDMDHENMFWYRQDPGLGLRLIYFSYDVKMKEKGDIPEGYSVSREKKERFSLILESASTNQTSMYLCASSISSYEQYFGPGTRLTVT.

In its sample, this clone is medium-sized (0.01 to 0.1%). The rearrangement links TRBV4-1 to TRBJ1-1, with 9 bases identical to TRBD1. The ends lost 0 bases at V and 2 bases at J; junction bases unmatched: 4. The CDR3 has 16 residues. CDR1 is MGHRA, CDR2 YSYEKL, per germline. CDR3 coding DNA: TGCGCCAGCAGCCAAGATACACAGGGGGCAAACACTGAAGCTTTCTTT. Its translation: CASSQDTQGANTEAFF.

This sequence joins TRBV5-4 and TRBJ2-7, with a possible D match to TRBD2 (5 bases). V was trimmed by 2 bases and J by 5 bases, leaving 20 bases between them. CDR1 is SGHNT and CDR2 is YYREEE in the germline V gene (reference sequence). The CDR3 is 16 residues long. The CDR3 sequence is CASSFELASHGNEQYF. In DNA form, the CDR3 reads TGTGCCAGCAGCTTCGAGCTAGCCTCACACGGGAACGAGCAGTACTTC. The whole variable domain, filled in from reference TRBV5-4 and TRBJ2-7, reads ETGVTQSPTHLIKTRGQQVTLRCSSQSGHNTVSWYQQALGQGPQFIFQYYREEENGRGNFPPRFSGLQFPNYSSELNVNALELDDSALYLCASSFELASHGNEQYFGPGTRLTVT.

J is TRBJ1-4 and V is TRBV2, with 9 positions matching TRBD1. The CDR3 totals 10 residues. The germline V gene encodes CDR1 SNHLY and CDR2 FYNNEI. The J segment lost 14 bases and the V segment lost 6 bases, leaving 1 base of the junction unmatched. The CDR3 sequence: CASSGTGLFF. CDR3 DNA sequence: TGTGCCAGCAGCGGGACAGGGCTGTTTTTT.

This chain uses TRBV9 with TRBJ2-7; D gene ambiguous. This CDR3 has 17 amino acids. V lost 0 bases and J lost 0, with 16 bases in between. Germline values: CDR1 SGDLS, CDR2 YYNGEE. The CDR3 protein is CASSVEAGVMSSYEQYF. CDR3 bases: TGTGCCAGCAGCGTAGAAGCCGGTGTGATGAGCTCCTACGAGCAGTACTTC.

The gene calls are TRBV14 and TRBJ1-1, with D perhaps matching TRBD1 (6 bases). V shed 0 bases and J shed 1 base, with 12 bases lying between them. Germline lookup yields CDR1 SGHDN and CDR2 FVKESK. The CDR3 has 16 amino acids. CDR3: CASSQDQLQGNTEAFF. The CDR3, as DNA: TGTGCCAGCAGCCAAGATCAACTACAGGGGAACACTGAAGCTTTCTTT.

The chain employs TRBV9 and TRBJ1-1; 8 bases align to TRBD1. The CDR3 has 13 amino acids. Losses at the gene ends were 6 bases for V and 3 bases for J; bases not matched to a gene: 4. Germline V CDR1 and CDR2: SGDLS, YYNGEE. The CDR3 DNA follows: TGTGCCAGCAACTTACAGGGGGACACTGAAGCTTTCTTT. Amino acids: CASNLQGDTEAFF.

This clone was detected once. An end of the junction differs from the germline gene, which may be a read error. The chain employs TRBV6-1 and TRBJ2-3, with 10 positions matching TRBD2. In germline, CDR1 is MNHNS, CDR2 SASEGT. The CDR3 covers 15 residues. The CDR3 DNA reads TGTGCCAGCAGGGAAGCGGGAGGGCCTTCAGATACGCAGTATTTT. This codes for CASREAGGPSDTQYF.

The rearrangement links TRBV15 to TRBJ2-1, with 8 bases fitting TRBD1. Germline trimming cut 4 bases from V and 7 bases from J; bases unmatched to any gene: 21. The CDR3 runs to 19 residues. Germline CDR1 LNHNV, CDR2 YYDKDF (reference sequence). The CDR3: CATSTRTGSHHSSYNEQFF. DNA for the CDR3: TGTGCCACCAGCACCAGGACAGGGAGCCACCATAGTAGTTATAATGAGCAGTTCTTC. Based on the CDR3 plus reference TRBV15 and TRBJ2-1, the full variable domain is DAMVIQNPRYQVTQFGKPVTLSCSQTLNHNVMYWYQQKSSQAPKLLFHYYDKDFNNEADTPDNFQSRRPNTSFCFLDIRSPGLGDTAMYLCATSTRTGSHHSSYNEQFFGPGTRLTVL.

The J gene is TRBJ2-1, the V gene TRBV6-6; unclear D gene. The V gene lost 7 bases and the J gene lost 6 bases, with 13 bases spanning the gap. CDR3 length equals 13 residues. Germline V gene sequence: CDR1 MNHNY, CDR2 SVGAGI (reference sequence). The CDR3 protein is CASTELLRNEQFF. CDR3 coding DNA: TGTGCCAGCACCGAACTACTCCGCAATGAGCAGTTCTTC.

This rearrangement joins TRBV29-1 to TRBJ2-5; D perhaps matches TRBD1 (5 bases). The CDR3 is 12 amino acids. CDR1 SQVTM and CDR2 ANQGSEA come from the germline V gene. Trimming shortened V by 4 bases and J by 6 bases, and 12 bases separated the two germline ends. This CDR3 is CSVGAGIKTQYF. The CDR3, as DNA: TGCAGCGTTGGGGCAGGGATTAAGACCCAGTACTTC.

J is TRBJ2-7 and V is TRBV6-1; TRBD2 agrees at 14 bases. Germline V gene lookup returns CDR1 MNHNS and CDR2 SASEGT. The trim removed 5 bases at V and 5 bases at J, leaving 5 bases unmatched. The CDR3 sequence is 15 residues long. CDR3 in DNA: TGTGCCAGCAGTACGGGGACTAGCGGGAGTCACGAGCAGTACTTC. Encoded protein: CASSTGTSGSHEQYF.

The chain is built from TRBV6-5 and TRBJ2-1; 10 bases map to TRBD2. Germline-derived CDR1 and CDR2 are MNHEY and SVGAGI. This CDR3 is built from 14 residues. V trimming: 6 bases; J trimming: 9 bases; junction bases outside the gene matches: 8. The CDR3 DNA follows: TGTGCCAGCAGCAGCGGACTAGCGGCAGGTGAGCAGTTCTTC. This translates into CASSSGLAAGEQFF.

The J gene is TRBJ1-2, the V gene TRBV4-1; TRBD1 matches at 7 bases. CDR1 and CDR2 (germline): MGHRA, YSYEKL. The J segment lost 0 bases and the V segment lost 0 bases, leaving 4 bases of the junction unmatched. The CDR3 contains 16 residues. Written as DNA, the CDR3 is TGCGCCAGCAGCCAAGATTGGCAGGGGGCTAACTATGGCTACACCTTC. Translating gives CASSQDWQGANYGYTF.

The genes are TRBV10-2 and TRBJ2-7, with 7 positions matching TRBD2. After removal of 0 bases from V and 2 bases from J, the junction contained 7 bases not matched to a gene. CDR3 length: 16 amino acids. Germline CDR1 and CDR2: WSHSY and SAAADI. The CDR3 DNA reads TGCGCCAGCAGTGAGTCGAGCTTAGCGGGCGCCTACGAGCAGTACTTC. Residues: CASSESSLAGAYEQYF.

The chain carries TRBV5-4 and TRBJ1-1; D might be TRBD1 (5 bases). CDR3 length: 16 amino acids. The V gene's germline CDR1 is SGHNT and CDR2 YYREEE (reference sequence). Trimming shortened V by 3 bases and J by 1 base, and 16 bases separated the two germline ends. Here the CDR3 reads CASSWGAGHRNTEAFF. The CDR3 bases are TGTGCCAGCAGCTGGGGTGCTGGACATAGGAACACTGAAGCTTTCTTT.

This chain uses TRBV6-5 with TRBJ2-3, with 8 bases lining up with TRBD2. Per germline, CDR1 MNHEY and CDR2 SVGAGI. V shed 7 bases, J shed 2 bases, and the junction held 8 bases outside the gene matches. CDR3 size: 15 residues. The CDR3 region is CASKMSGSLTDTQYF. CDR3 sequence (DNA): TGTGCCAGCAAGATGAGCGGGAGTCTCACAGATACGCAGTATTTT.

This clone was found once. V is TRBV30 and J is TRBJ2-1; tentative D call: TRBD2 (6 bases). The ends were cut back, 1 base at V and 4 bases at J, with 11 bases in the middle. The CDR3 covers 14 residues. Per germline, CDR1 GTSNPN and CDR2 SVGIG (reference sequence). DNA of the CDR3: TGTGCCTGGAGTGCGGTAGCGGTATACAATGAGCAGTTCTTC. It specifies CAWSAVAVYNEQFF.

The CDR3 here is CASSSPGIVYEQYF. CDR3 nucleotide sequence: TGTGCCAGCAGTTCCCCAGGGATTGTATACGAGCAGTACTTC. This chain joins TRBV28 and TRBJ2-7, with D possibly TRBD1 on 5 matching bases. The V end lost 4 bases, the J end lost 4 bases, and 14 bases lay between the germline ends. Germline V lookup: CDR1 MDHEN, CDR2 SYDVKM. The CDR3 runs 14 residues.